The rows below give T cell receptor beta chains drawn from one sample of a study of blood T cell repertoires in COVID-19. Using immunoSEQ multiplex PCR, the repertoire was profiled, and TCRdb retains in-frame clones only, with some absent. The profile covers roughly 100,000 clones, with more than 70% appearing a single time and around 20% taken by the ten largest. Sequenced input: peripheral blood. The receptor source for this set is a human donor in a cohort sampled during active COVID-19. The CDR3 runs from the conserved cysteine through the conserved F or W. The D gene is left open where the match is weak. Size is omitted from some rows. Given values are once, few, many or a class for expanded clones.

clone_size j_call v_call d_call cdr3_aa cdr3_nt
NA TRBJ2-7 TRBV6-6 TRBD1 CAGGRQGAQGRHEQYF TGTGCCGGGGGACGGCAGGGGGCGCAGGGCAGACACGAGCAGTACTTC
NA TRBJ2-7 TRBV10-3 TRBD1 CAISATGGSYEQYF TGTGCCATCAGTGCGACAGGGGGATCCTACGAGCAGTACTTC
NA TRBJ1-2 TRBV27 NA CASSFLGGNYGYTF TGTGCCAGCAGTTTCCTGGGGGGAAACTATGGCTACACCTTC
NA TRBJ1-1 TRBV12-5 TRBD1 CASGLTPSRGGVNTEAFF TGTGCTAGTGGACTCACCCCCTCAAGAGGGGGCGTGAACACTGAAGCTTTCTTT
NA TRBJ1-2 TRBV7-2 NA CASSARDTYGYTF TGTGCCAGCAGCGCCCGGGACACCTATGGCTACACCTTC
NA TRBJ2-3 TRBV10-3 NA CAISESRTVGGDTQYF TGTGCCATCAGTGAGTCTCGGACGGTCGGGGGAGATACGCAGTATTTT
NA TRBJ2-5 TRBV28 NA CASSSLEARSRETQYF TGTGCCAGCAGTTCCCTAGAAGCGAGATCCCGGGAGACCCAGTACTTC
NA TRBJ2-1 TRBV7-9 NA CASSTRPSARRPYNEQFF TGTGCCAGCAGCACGCGGCCTAGCGCCCGACGGCCTTACAATGAGCAGTTCTTC
few TRBJ2-5 TRBV29-1 NA CSVNVQGPRETQYF TGCAGCGTTAACGTACAGGGCCCTCGAGAGACCCAGTACTTC
NA TRBJ1-1 TRBV7-3 NA CASSLTEDTEAFF TGTGCCAGCAGCTTAACTGAGGACACTGAAGCTTTCTTT
NA TRBJ2-7 TRBV13 TRBD2 CASSLAIGGRANEQYF TGTGCCAGCAGCTTAGCAATCGGCGGGAGGGCAAACGAGCAGTACTTC
NA TRBJ1-1 TRBV12-3/TRBV12-4 NA CASSLGWTEAFF TGTGCCAGCAGTCTCGGTTGGACTGAAGCTTTCTTT
NA TRBJ2-2 TRBV19 NA CASVTGVNTGELFF TGTGCCAGTGTCACGGGGGTGAACACCGGGGAGCTGTTTTTT
once TRBJ1-1 TRBV6-5 TRBD1 CASGQGMNTEAFF TGTGCCAGCGGACAGGGGATGAACACTGAAGCTTTCTTT
NA TRBJ2-2 TRBV9 TRBD1 CASSDATGPTGELFF TGTGCCAGCAGCGACGCGACAGGGCCCACCGGGGAGCTGTTTTTT
NA TRBJ2-7 TRBV27 TRBD1 CASSAGTGGGYEQYF TGTGCCAGCAGTGCCGGGACAGGGGGTGGGTACGAGCAGTACTTC